Each of the 31 T cell receptor beta chains below was sequenced from the same sample in a study of regulatory T cells in long-lasting Graves disease. TCR beta libraries were built with iRepertoire HTBI primers and Arm-PCR of CDR3 regions. Via MiXCR, TCRdb re-called the multiplex PCR reads, giving one row per CDR3 protein. The table includes some 500,000 distinct CDR3 sequences, approximately 13% detected once. Time point defined: newly diagnosed GD, antithyroid drugs for less than 3 months. The TCR library used RNA extracted from PBMCs. A further study also used this sample, focusing on T cells in Graves' hyperthyroidism and ophthalmopathy.

The source was peripheral blood mononuclear cells (PBMCs), collected at new diagnosis, from a patient treated with antithyroid drugs. These receptors came from a man aged 25-45 years with Graves disease.

A few counts support this clonotype. The V and J genes are TRBV2 and TRBJ1-5; no clear D. V was cut by 7 bases and J by 0 bases, with 7 bases left in between. Looked up from germline, CDR1 is SNHLY and CDR2 is FYNNEI. CDR3 length: 13 amino acids. CDR3 sequence: CASKLHSNQPQHF. The CDR3 DNA sequence: TGTGCCAGCAAACTCCATAGCAATCAGCCCCAGCATTTT.

This chain connects TRBV27 to TRBJ2-3; the D call may be TRBD1 or TRBD2 (5 bases each). This CDR3 is built from 16 residues. The V end was cut by 6 bases, the J end by 0 bases, with 16 bases between. CDR1 and CDR2 from the germline V gene are MNHEY and SMNVEV (reference sequence). CDR3 in amino acids: CASRPGTERSTDTQYF. In nucleotides, the CDR3 is TGTGCCAGCAGACCCGGGACCGAACGTAGCACAGATACGCAGTATTTT.

This clonotype occurred many times. The chain uses TRBV6-1 and TRBJ2-3; a possible D gene is TRBD1 (6 bases). V was clipped by 1 base and J by 1 base, with 12 bases between them. CDR1 and CDR2 (germline): MNHNS, SASEGT. The CDR3 runs 16 residues. The CDR3 DNA reads TGTGCCAGCAGTGAAGTGTCAGGGGCCGGCACAGATACGCAGTATTTT. It is translated as CASSEVSGAGTDTQYF.

This clonotype came up many times. This chain's CDR3 is CASSQDTYGYTF. CDR3 DNA: TGTGCCAGCAGCCAAGATACTTATGGCTACACCTTC. The chain joins TRBV3-1 to TRBJ1-2, with unresolved D. V dropped 0 bases and J dropped 5 bases, with 4 bases sitting between them. Germline V gives CDR1 LGHDT, CDR2 YNNKEL (reference sequence). This CDR3 has 12 amino acids.

The chain links TRBV19 to TRBJ2-7; 9 bases are shared with TRBD2. Germline trimming cut 5 bases from V and 2 bases from J; bases unmatched to any gene: 4. There are 14 residues in the CDR3. Looked up from germline, CDR1 is LNHDA and CDR2 is SQIVND (reference sequence). The CDR3 region is CASSAAGGPYEQYF. DNA for the CDR3: TGTGCCAGTAGTGCAGCGGGGGGACCCTACGAGCAGTACTTC.

This clonotype was seen many times. This chain connects TRBV5-1 to TRBJ2-2; possibly TRBD1 for D (5 bases). This CDR3 has 14 amino acids. CDR1 and CDR2 (germline): SGHRS, YFSETQ. Deletions cut 6 bases from V and 5 bases from J, with 14 bases between. CDR3 coding DNA: TGCGCCAGCATCTCCCAGGGAAGGACCGGGGAGCTGTTTTTT. Its protein is CASISQGRTGELFF. The full variable domain, completed using reference TRBV5-1 and TRBJ2-2, is KAGVTQTPRYLIKTRGQQVTLSCSPISGHRSVSWYQQTPGQGLQFLFEYFSETQRNKGNFPGRFSGRQFSNSRSEMNVSTLELGDSALYLCASISQGRTGELFFGEGSRLTVL.

This clonotype was seen many times. The rearrangement uses TRBV24-1 and TRBJ2-7; D is unresolved. V lost 7 bases, J lost 2 bases, and 14 bases lay in between. Per germline, CDR1 KGHDR and CDR2 SFDVKD. The CDR3 is made up of 14 amino acids. CDR3 region: CATSPQGRTYEQYF. CDR3 nucleotides: TGTGCCACCAGCCCCCAAGGCAGAACCTACGAGCAGTACTTC.

This clonotype was seen repeatedly, ten times or more. The chain links TRBV11-3 to TRBJ2-5; 8 positions agree with TRBD2. The CDR3 loop spans 15 amino acids. The junction had 7 bases not matched to a gene; V was cut back by 4 bases and J by 3 bases. Germline lookup yields CDR1 SGHNT and CDR2 YENEEA. This CDR3 is CASSSRAGGEETQYF. CDR3 DNA: TGTGCCAGCAGCTCTCGGGCGGGGGGCGAAGAGACCCAGTACTTC. Filled out from reference TRBV11-3 and TRBJ2-5, the complete variable domain reads EAGVVQSPRYKIIEKKQPVAFWCNPISGHNTLYWYLQNLGQGPELLIRYENEEAVDDSQLPKDRFSAERLKGVDSTLKIQPAELGDSAVYLCASSSRAGGEETQYFGPGTRLLVL.

In its sample, this clonotype was seen a few times. The J gene is TRBJ1-6, the V gene TRBV10-1, with D maybe TRBD1 (5 bases). Germline V lookup: CDR1 WNHNN, CDR2 SYGVQD (reference sequence). The V and J ends lost 6 bases and 3 bases respectively, with 9 bases between them. This CDR3 has 14 residues. The CDR3 loop is CASRDDSYNSPLHF. The CDR3 DNA sequence: TGCGCCAGCAGGGACGACAGCTATAATTCACCCCTCCACTTT.

Ten or more counts support this clonotype. V gene TRBV12-3 or TRBV12-4 combines with J gene TRBJ1-6; D unresolved. The V end lost 5 bases, the J end lost 9 bases, and 11 bases lay between the germline ends. The CDR3 extends over 13 amino acids. The CDR3 reads CASSEGGSSPLHF. The CDR3 DNA is TGTGCCAGCAGTGAGGGCGGGAGTTCACCCCTCCACTTT.

This clonotype occurred many times. CDR3 amino acids: CATSAMGRSQAEQYF. The CDR3 coding sequence is TGTGCCACCAGCGCCATGGGAAGATCGCAAGCCGAGCAGTACTTC. The V and J genes are TRBV15 and TRBJ2-7; D not certain. CDR3 length: 15 residues. V shed 5 bases and J shed 6 bases, with 20 bases lying between them. Germline V lookup: CDR1 LNHNV, CDR2 YYDKDF (reference sequence). The variable domain in full, with the rest retrieved from reference TRBV15 and TRBJ2-7, is DAMVIQNPRYQVTQFGKPVTLSCSQTLNHNVMYWYQQKSSQAPKLLFHYYDKDFNNEADTPDNFQSRRPNTSFCFLDIRSPGLGDTAMYLCATSAMGRSQAEQYFGPGTRLTVT.

This clonotype was counted at least ten times. This rearrangement joins TRBV27 to TRBJ2-7; D tentatively reads TRBD1 or TRBD2 (5 bases each). The length of the CDR3 is 15 residues. V was trimmed by 4 bases and J by 0 bases, leaving 13 bases between them. The germline gives CDR1 MNHEY, CDR2 SMNVEV (reference sequence). The CDR3 protein is CASSSRVGSSYEQYF. The DNA of the CDR3 is TGTGCCAGCAGTTCCAGGGTGGGGAGCTCCTACGAGCAGTACTTC.

This clonotype has at least ten counts. This chain uses TRBV5-1 with TRBJ2-5; TRBD2 is a possible D gene (5 bases). Between the trimmed V and J ends, which lost 0 bases and 5 bases, there was a span of 11 bases. The length of the CDR3 is 14 residues. Germline values: CDR1 SGHRS, CDR2 YFSETQ. CDR3 residues: CASSLGRRGETQYF. In nucleotides, the CDR3 is TGCGCCAGCAGCTTGGGGCGCAGAGGGGAGACCCAGTACTTC.

This clonotype turned up a few times. The chain links TRBV6-2 or TRBV6-3 to TRBJ2-7; tentatively, D is TRBD1 or TRBD2 (5 bases each). In germline, CDR1 is MNHEY, CDR2 SVGEGT. V was clipped by 5 bases and J by 0 bases, with 14 bases between them. The CDR3 is 15 amino acids. The CDR3 sequence is CASSPRGWDSYEQYF. The CDR3 DNA follows: TGTGCCAGCAGTCCCCGGGGCTGGGACTCCTACGAGCAGTACTTC.

On this clonotype itself: This could be a read error, since a much larger clone is one nucleotide away. V usage is TRBV25-1 and J usage is TRBJ2-7; 8 bases fit TRBD1. CDR1 MGHDK and CDR2 SYGVNS come from the germline V gene. This CDR3 comprises 16 residues. The CDR3 DNA reads as TGTGTCAGCAGTACCCTCGGGGGACAGGTCTCCTACGAGCAGTACTTC. Amino acids: CVSSTLGGQVSYEQYF.

This clonotype was observed a handful of times. For the CDR3, the DNA is TGTGCCAGCAGCTTGTTAGGGGCGTATTACAATGAGCAGTTCTTC. Translated: CASSLLGAYYNEQFF. The gene calls are TRBV5-4 and TRBJ2-1; possible D gene TRBD1, 5 bases. The CDR3 extends over 15 amino acids. The V gene's germline CDR1 is SGHNT and CDR2 YYREEE (reference sequence). The V end was cut by 1 base, the J end by 4 bases, with 12 bases between.

This clonotype has ten or more counts. CDR3 nucleotide sequence: TGTGCCAGCAGTTTAAGCCCTTTAGCGTTTACGCAGTATTTT. Protein: CASSLSPLAFTQYF. This chain links TRBV27 with TRBJ2-3; TRBD2 is a possible D gene (5 bases). Trimming left V 2 bases short and J 8 bases short, with 14 bases between. This CDR3 has 14 amino acids. Germline CDR1 is MNHEY and CDR2 is SMNVEV (reference sequence).

This clonotype occurred many times. This sequence joins TRBV30 and TRBJ1-1; D unresolved. This CDR3 region has 11 residues. Trimming took off 5 bases at V and 4 bases at J, with 8 bases between the two ends. Per the germline V gene, CDR1 is GTSNPN and CDR2 is SVGIG (reference sequence). This CDR3 reads CAWSGFTEAFF. The DNA for the CDR3 is TGTGCCTGGTCGGGGTTCACTGAAGCTTTCTTT.

In its sample, this clonotype was seen a few times. The chain couples TRBV20-1 to TRBJ2-7, with 7 bases identical to TRBD2. Germline CDR1 reads DFQATT; CDR2 reads SNEGSKA (reference sequence). The trim removed 0 bases at V and 3 bases at J, leaving 5 bases unmatched. The CDR3 has 14 residues. This CDR3 reads CSARDGRGGYEQYF. The CDR3 region has the DNA TGCAGTGCTAGAGATGGTCGCGGGGGCTACGAGCAGTACTTC.

This clonotype was counted ten times or more. The chain is built from TRBV7-3 and TRBJ2-1, with D possibly being TRBD1 (6 bases). This CDR3 has 13 residues. The V gene's germline CDR1 is SGHTA and CDR2 FQGTGA. V lost 5 bases to trimming and J lost 8 bases, with 13 bases between them. CDR3 bases: TGTGCCAGCAGCGTCACAGGGATAGATGAGCAGTTCTTC. Translating it yields CASSVTGIDEQFF. The entire variable domain, with the rest obtained from reference TRBV7-3 and TRBJ2-1, is as follows: GAGVSQTPSNKVTEKGKYVELRCDPISGHTALYWYRQSLGQGPEFLIYFQGTGAADDSGLPNDRFFAVRPEGSVSTLKIQRTERGDSAVYLCASSVTGIDEQFFGPGTRLTVL.

This rearrangement joins TRBV7-6 to TRBJ2-1; 7 nucleotides line up with TRBD1. This CDR3 comprises 17 residues. CDR1 is SGHVS and CDR2 is FNYEAQ in the germline V gene. Germline trimming cut 5 bases from V and 4 bases from J; bases unmatched to any gene: 14. CDR3 DNA: TGTGCCAGCAGCCAGCAACTAACCGGGACAGCATACAATGAGCAGTTCTTC. Its translation: CASSQQLTGTAYNEQFF.

This clonotype was detected many times. V usage is TRBV7-8 and J usage is TRBJ1-1, with D tentatively TRBD1 (5 bases). The V end was cut by 5 bases, the J end by 5 bases, with 15 bases between. Germline V gene sequence: CDR1 SGHVS, CDR2 FQNEAQ. The CDR3 spans 14 residues. The CDR3 DNA follows: TGTGCCAGCAGCCTCGGACATTCGCGGACTGAAGCTTTCTTT. Translating it yields CASSLGHSRTEAFF.

This clonotype has a count of ten or more. The CDR3 sequence: CAWSWGQGEETQYF. CDR3 sequence (DNA): TGTGCCTGGAGCTGGGGACAGGGTGAAGAGACCCAGTACTTC. The chain employs TRBV30 and TRBJ2-5, with 9 bases matching TRBD1. From germline, CDR1 is GTSNPN and CDR2 SVGIG (reference sequence). J was trimmed by 3 bases and V by 3 bases; bases with no gene match: 5. CDR3 length: 14 amino acids.

This clonotype was seen many times. J is TRBJ1-4 and V is TRBV11-1; TRBD1 agrees at 9 bases. The V and J ends lost 5 bases and 0 bases, in that order; junction bases with no gene match: 7. The CDR3 runs 17 residues. Germline V lookup: CDR1 SGHAT, CDR2 FQDESV (reference sequence). The CDR3 sequence: CASSVDRGPSTNEKLFF. CDR3 nucleotide sequence: TGTGCCAGCAGCGTGGACAGGGGCCCTTCAACTAATGAAAAACTGTTTTTT.

The CDR3 sequence: CASSRTGTGFYEQYF. As DNA, the CDR3 is TGTGCCAGCAGCCGAACCGGGACAGGTTTCTACGAGCAGTACTTC. The chain recombines TRBV3-1 with TRBJ2-7; 8 bases fit TRBD1. Germline V CDR1 and CDR2: LGHDT, YNNKEL (reference sequence). This CDR3 is built from 15 residues. The trim removed 4 bases at V and 3 bases at J, leaving 8 bases unmatched.

This clonotype has a count of ten or more. The rearrangement joins TRBV12-3 or TRBV12-4 to TRBJ2-5; either TRBD1 or TRBD2 may fit D (6 bases each). This CDR3 is built from 15 residues. The germline V and J ends were trimmed by 6 bases and 2 bases, with 16 bases remaining between them. This CDR3 reads CASSPGGGGQETQYF. In DNA, the CDR3 is TGTGCCAGCAGCCCCGGGGGCGGAGGTCAAGAGACCCAGTACTTC.

The count of this clonotype is one. The chain links TRBV15 to TRBJ2-5; D not certain. Germline values: CDR1 LNHNV, CDR2 YYDKDF (reference sequence). With 0 bases removed from V and 4 bases from J, the gap between germline ends came to 6 bases. The CDR3 has 13 amino acids. CDR3 DNA sequence: TGTGCCACCAGCAGAGATTTGAGAGAGACCCAGTACTTC. Its translation is CATSRDLRETQYF.

Comment on this clonotype: It may be a read error: a sequence one base away is much more abundant. The chain links TRBV5-1 to TRBJ1-2, with TRBD1 matching over 12 bases. This CDR3 contains 14 residues. CDR1 SGHRS and CDR2 YFSETQ come from the germline V gene. J lost 12 bases, V lost 6 bases, and 12 bases had no gene match. The CDR3 DNA reads as TGCGCCAGCACGGGGACAGGGGGCGCTGAGGGCCACACCTTC. Residues: CASTGTGGAEGHTF.

This clonotype has a count of ten or more. The genes are TRBV6-2 or TRBV6-3 and TRBJ2-7; D might be TRBD1 or TRBD2, each matching 5 bases. The CDR3 is made up of 16 amino acids. The V end was cut by 3 bases, the J end by 3 bases, with 18 bases between. The V gene's germline CDR1 is MNHEY and CDR2 SVGEGT. CDR3: CASSYPTEGSRYEQYF. In nucleotides, the CDR3 is TGTGCCAGCAGTTATCCGACAGAAGGGAGCCGCTACGAGCAGTACTTC.

A few counts support this clonotype. The V gene is TRBV19, the J gene TRBJ1-2, with D possibly being TRBD1 (5 bases). Trimming removed 1 base at V and 2 bases at J, with 8 bases between. The CDR3 contains 14 residues. Germline CDR1 and CDR2: LNHDA and SQIVND (reference sequence). In DNA form, the CDR3 reads TGTGCCAGTAGTATAGGGGGCCTCAACTATGGCTACACCTTC. This sequence encodes CASSIGGLNYGYTF.

This clonotype was found many times. V and J are TRBV29-1 and TRBJ2-1, with D maybe TRBD2 (6 bases). V lost 2 bases and J 0 bases, leaving 14 bases between the germline ends. From germline, CDR1 is SQVTM and CDR2 ANQGSEA. The CDR3 spans 16 residues. The CDR3 region has the DNA TGCAGCGTTGAACTGGGGGGAGCCCTCTCCTACAATGAGCAGTTCTTC. Translated: CSVELGGALSYNEQFF.